These 14 T cell receptor beta chains were all obtained from the same sample, sequenced in a study of cytotoxic CD8 clonotypes in ibrutinib-treated CLL. Clones were read by immunoSEQ multiplex PCR, and TCRdb kept only the in-frame ones, dropping some. The sample consists of 330,000 or so clones, approximately 67% of them appearing once. Sample: PBMCs, taken after 36 months of ibrutinib treatment. These receptors came from a human donor with chronic lymphocytic leukemia.

This CDR3 is CASGLVSYAGRLTDTQYF. The CDR3 DNA is TGTGCTAGTGGTTTGGTTAGTTACGCTGGGAGGTTGACAGATACGCAGTATTTT. This chain joins TRBV12-5 and TRBJ2-3; maybe TRBD2 (6 bases). The CDR3 covers 18 residues. V was cut by 0 bases and J by 3 bases, with 19 bases left in between. Per germline, CDR1 LGHNT and CDR2 FRNRAP.

The genes are TRBV28 and TRBJ2-7, with TRBD1 identical over 9 bases. Germline CDR1 and CDR2: MDHEN and SYDVKM. The V segment lost 7 bases and the J segment 3 bases; nucleotides outside the gene matches: 7. The CDR3 spans 14 residues. CDR3 in amino acids: CASNPGTGYYEQYF. CDR3 DNA: TGTGCCAGCAATCCCGGGACAGGGTACTACGAGCAGTACTTC.

This clone occurred once. The chain joins TRBV11-2 to TRBJ2-7, with 8 bases aligning to TRBD2. CDR1 is SGHAT and CDR2 is FQNNGV in the germline V gene. V shed 1 base, J shed 2 bases, and the junction held 7 bases outside the gene matches. The CDR3 length is 16 residues. CDR3: CASSLAASGWTYEQYF. In DNA form, the CDR3 reads TGTGCCAGCAGCTTAGCGGCTAGCGGGTGGACCTACGAGCAGTACTTC.

Only a few counts were recorded for this clone. The J gene is TRBJ2-3, the V gene TRBV11-2; 9 bases align to TRBD2. Germline V gene data show CDR1 as SGHAT and CDR2 as FQNNGV. Losses at the gene ends were 1 base for V and 10 bases for J; bases not matched to a gene: 9. This CDR3 comprises 15 residues. CDR3 in amino acids: CASSLGSLAGSSQYF. CDR3 DNA: TGTGCCAGCAGCTTAGGATCGCTAGCGGGGAGCTCGCAGTATTTT. The complete variable domain, with remaining parts taken from reference TRBV11-2 and TRBJ2-3, reads EAGVAQSPRYKIIEKRQSVAFWCNPISGHATLYWYQQILGQGPKLLIQFQNNGVVDDSQLPKDRFSAERLKGVDSTLKIQPAKLEDSAVYLCASSLGSLAGSSQYFGPGTRLTVL.

The chain employs TRBV19 and TRBJ2-4; D unclear. The CDR3 spans 13 residues. V shed 4 bases and J shed 6 bases, with 10 bases lying between them. The V gene's germline CDR1 is LNHDA and CDR2 SQIVND (reference sequence). The CDR3 loop reads CASSRMAANIQYF. The CDR3 coding sequence is TGTGCCAGTAGTAGGATGGCCGCAAACATTCAGTACTTC.

The chain joins TRBV7-8 to TRBJ2-5, with 7 nucleotides matching TRBD1. CDR1 and CDR2 from the germline V gene are SGHVS and FQNEAQ. CDR3 length: 15 residues. V gave up 4 bases and J gave up 2 bases; unmatched junction bases: 7. The CDR3 DNA follows: TGTGCCAGCAGCTCGGACAGGTGGGGGCAAGAGACCCAGTACTTC. Translating gives CASSSDRWGQETQYF.

The rearrangement links TRBV15 to TRBJ2-5; D might be TRBD2 (6 bases). V lost 1 base, J lost 4 bases, and 10 bases lay in between. The CDR3 covers 14 residues. Germline CDR1 and CDR2: LNHNV and YYDKDF (reference sequence). DNA for the CDR3: TGTGCCACCAGCAGAGCGGGGGTTCGAGAGACCCAGTACTTC. Its protein is CATSRAGVRETQYF.

The genes are TRBV5-6 and TRBJ2-7, with TRBD1 matching 7 bases. Germline V gene lookup returns CDR1 SGHDT and CDR2 YYEEEE. After removal of 4 bases from V and 6 bases from J, the junction contained 19 bases not matched to a gene. CDR3 length equals 17 residues. The CDR3 nucleotides are TGTGCCAGCAGCCTACTAAATCACAGGGGTAGGGGTGTCGAGCAGTACTTC. As protein: CASSLLNHRGRGVEQYF.

The chain employs TRBV18 and TRBJ2-5; 7 bases match TRBD1. The end of the DNA aligns better with TRBJ2-7, so the J call may be wrong. The CDR3 runs 12 residues. Per germline, CDR1 KGHSH and CDR2 LQKENI. CDR3 in DNA: TGTGCCAGCTCACAGGGGGCGGACGAGCAGTACTTC. Its protein product is CASSQGADEQYF.

The chain employs TRBV6-5 and TRBJ1-4; D is unclear. This CDR3 region has 16 residues. The germline V gene has CDR1 MNHEY and CDR2 SVGAGI. Between the trimmed V and J ends, which lost 1 base and 0 bases, there was a span of 9 bases. CDR3 sequence reads: CASSYFSPATNEKLFF. CDR3 nucleotides: TGTGCCAGCAGTTACTTCAGTCCTGCAACTAATGAAAAACTGTTTTTT.

The V call is TRBV12-1, the J call TRBJ2-5; the D call of TRBD2 is as the table states it, not checked on the DNA. TRBV12-1 is reported as a pseudogene. The CDR3 spans 15 residues. The CDR3 nucleotides read TGTGCCAGCAGCTTTTTGGGGGGGTCTCAAGAGACCCAGTACTTC. Encoded protein: CASSFLGGSQETQYF.

The chain combines TRBV4-3 with TRBJ2-7; D is uncertain. The V and J ends lost 1 base and 4 bases respectively, with 8 bases between them. This CDR3 is 13 amino acids long. Germline V gene lookup returns CDR1 LGHNA and CDR2 YSLEER. This CDR3 reads CASSQVLAYEQYF. CDR3 DNA: TGCGCCAGCAGCCAAGTTTTGGCTTACGAGCAGTACTTC.

This clone was detected only a few times. This chain connects TRBV19 to TRBJ2-2, with D maybe TRBD2 (6 bases). Per germline, CDR1 LNHDA and CDR2 SQIVND (reference sequence). V dropped 4 bases and J dropped 5 bases, with 8 bases sitting between them. The CDR3 loop spans 13 amino acids. The CDR3 nucleotides are TGTGCCAGTAGTACGCGGGGTACCGGGGAGCTGTTTTTT. Its protein product is CASSTRGTGELFF.

The rearrangement links TRBV9 to TRBJ2-5, with TRBD1 matching 8 bases. The CDR3 totals 16 residues. The germline V gene has CDR1 SGDLS and CDR2 YYNGEE. V shed 0 bases, J shed 3 bases, and the junction held 7 bases outside the gene matches. CDR3 protein: CASSVVPGGSKETQYF. The CDR3 DNA follows: TGTGCCAGCAGCGTAGTGCCAGGGGGCTCCAAAGAGACCCAGTACTTC.